These T cell receptor beta chains were read from a single sample in a study of CD8 T cells in ankylosing spondylitis. TCRdb re-derived calls from the 5' RACE reads in MiXCR, one entry per CDR3 protein. The repertoire holds around 770,000 distinct CDR3 sequences, with about 10% as singletons. Sequencing was done on a sample of blood, either unsorted or a sorted T cell fraction (not recorded which). The receptors here all came from a male donor with ankylosing spondylitis. The CDR3 runs from the conserved cysteine through the conserved F or W. Fields, in order: clone size, V gene, D gene, J gene, CDR3 protein, CDR3 DNA. D genes are given only for firm matches. Clone size is shown for a subset of rows, as once, few, many or a class of expanded clone.

few,TRBV24-1,.,TRBJ2-3,CATSTSGAGTDTQYF,TGTGCCACCAGCACCTCAGGGGCCGGCACAGATACGCAGTATTTT
few,TRBV20-1,.,TRBJ2-3,CSARPRAHTQYF,TGCAGTGCTAGACCCAGGGCCCATACGCAGTATTTT
few,TRBV20-1,TRBD2,TRBJ2-1,CSAQAFGRASDEQFF,TGCAGTGCCCAAGCTTTTGGGAGGGCCAGCGATGAGCAGTTCTTC
.,TRBV12-3/TRBV12-4,.,TRBJ2-3,CASSLLGRKDTQYF,TGTGCCAGCAGCTTACTCGGACGGAAAGATACGCAGTATTTT
few,TRBV28,TRBD1,TRBJ2-1,CASSRGQGRDEQFF,TGTGCCAGCAGCCGGGGACAGGGACGGGATGAGCAGTTCTTC
few,TRBV20-1,.,TRBJ2-1,CSAPDAGYNYNEQFF,TGCAGTGCTCCCGATGCGGGATACAACTACAATGAGCAGTTCTTC
few,TRBV24-1,.,TRBJ2-5,CATSGSKGPKETQYF,TGTGCCACCAGTGGTTCGAAGGGGCCAAAAGAGACCCAGTACTTC
few,TRBV4-2,.,TRBJ2-3,CASSQEVSRGGSDTQYF,TGTGCCAGCAGCCAAGAAGTTAGCAGGGGGGGGTCAGATACGCAGTATTTT
.,TRBV7-8,.,TRBJ1-1,CASSLVSKNTEAFF,TGTGCCAGCAGCTTAGTATCCAAGAACACTGAAGCTTTCTTT
few,TRBV4-2,.,TRBJ2-6,CASSQEGWANVLTF,TGTGCCAGCAGCCAAGAGGGGTGGGCCAACGTCCTGACTTTC
many,TRBV29-1,.,TRBJ2-7,CSVRTDYEQYF,TGCAGCGTTAGGACAGACTACGAGCAGTACTTC
.,TRBV5-1,.,TRBJ1-4,CASSLEGGQSEKLFF,TGCGCCAGCAGCTTGGAAGGCGGACAGAGTGAAAAACTGTTTTTT
few,TRBV12-3/TRBV12-4,TRBD2,TRBJ2-1,CASSLLAGGLNEQFF,TGTGCCAGCAGCCTTCTAGCGGGAGGGCTCAATGAGCAGTTCTTC
.,TRBV7-2,.,TRBJ1-3,CASSLPTVADTIYF,TGTGCCAGCAGCCTACCTACTGTAGCAGACACCATATATTTT
few,TRBV5-1,.,TRBJ1-1,CASSLPEIKNTEAFF,TGCGCCAGCAGCTTGCCAGAGATAAAGAACACTGAAGCTTTCTTT
few,TRBV10-3,TRBD1,TRBJ2-5,CATSPGQQETQYF,TGTGCCACCTCTCCGGGACAGCAAGAGACCCAGTACTTC
.,TRBV20-1,TRBD1,TRBJ2-5,CSAPPRDRGETQYF,TGCAGTGCCCCCCCGAGGGACAGGGGAGAGACCCAGTACTTC
.,TRBV29-1,.,TRBJ2-5,CSVGGVDQETQYF,TGCAGCGTTGGGGGGGTAGACCAAGAGACCCAGTACTTC
.,TRBV9,.,TRBJ2-7,CASSVSASSYEQYF,TGTGCCAGCAGCGTATCTGCTAGCAGCTACGAGCAGTACTTC
many,TRBV5-4,TRBD2,TRBJ2-1,CASSLASGNKHEQFF,TGTGCCAGCAGCTTGGCTAGCGGGAATAAACATGAGCAGTTCTTC
.,TRBV15,.,TRBJ2-1,CATSRSQGSDEQFF,TGTGCCACCAGCAGGAGTCAGGGTTCCGATGAGCAGTTCTTC
.,TRBV4-2,.,TRBJ2-5,CASSQEASLYQETQYF,TGTGCCAGCAGCCAAGAGGCCAGCTTGTACCAAGAGACCCAGTACTTC
.,TRBV7-8,TRBD1,TRBJ1-1,CASSPHLGRGLMNTEAFF,TGTGCCAGCAGCCCCCATCTCGGCAGGGGGCTTATGAACACTGAAGCTTTCTTT
.,TRBV20-1,.,TRBJ2-1,CSASGEPYNEQFF,TGCAGTGCTAGTGGGGAACCCTACAATGAGCAGTTCTTC
.,TRBV7-2,TRBD2,TRBJ2-4,CASTKNSGIGENIQYF,TGTGCCAGCACCAAAAATAGCGGGATAGGGGAAAACATTCAGTACTTC
few,TRBV20-1,TRBD2,TRBJ2-5,CSALGQGRGETQYF,TGCAGTGCGCTTGGACAAGGGAGGGGAGAGACCCAGTACTTC
few,TRBV20-1,.,TRBJ2-7,CSARASLWTKQYF,TGCAGTGCTAGAGCATCACTGTGGACCAAGCAGTACTTC
.,TRBV11-2,.,TRBJ2-3,CASSPSRASTDTQYF,TGTGCCAGCAGCCCATCTCGCGCGAGCACAGATACGCAGTATTTT
.,TRBV6-1,.,TRBJ1-2,CASEVAPGRDYGYTF,TGTGCCAGCGAAGTGGCCCCGGGGAGGGACTATGGCTACACCTTC
few,TRBV15,.,TRBJ1-2,CATSREVAGYTF,TGTGCCACCAGCAGAGAAGTCGCGGGCTACACCTTC
.,TRBV12-3/TRBV12-4,.,TRBJ2-7,CASRSRQRGEQYF,TGTGCCAGCAGATCTCGACAAAGAGGCGAGCAGTACTTC
.,TRBV5-1,.,TRBJ2-7,CASSLRTSLQVPYEQYF,TGCGCCAGCAGCTTAAGAACTAGCCTTCAGGTCCCCTACGAGCAGTACTTC
few,TRBV6-1,TRBD1,TRBJ2-6,CASSPIGTGSAGANVLTF,TGTGCCAGCAGCCCTATTGGGACAGGGAGTGCTGGGGCCAACGTCCTGACTTTC
few,TRBV15,.,TRBJ2-5,CATSPGTNQETQYF,TGTGCCACCAGTCCTGGGACAAACCAAGAGACCCAGTACTTC
.,TRBV6-5,.,TRBJ2-3,CASSYPAADTQYF,TGTGCCAGCAGTTACCCCGCAGCAGATACGCAGTATTTT
few,TRBV11-1,.,TRBJ2-1,CASSLANPGQPSYNEQFF,TGTGCCAGCAGCTTAGCTAATCCGGGACAACCTTCCTACAATGAGCAGTTCTTC
many,TRBV5-1,TRBD2,TRBJ2-1,CASSWSGGPYNEQFF,TGCGCCAGCAGCTGGAGCGGGGGGCCTTACAATGAGCAGTTCTTC
many,TRBV20-1,TRBD2,TRBJ2-7,CSARGGGGASYEQYF,TGCAGTGCTAGAGGGGGCGGGGGAGCGTCCTACGAGCAGTACTTC
.,TRBV6-1,TRBD2,TRBJ2-1,CASSRSGDEQFF,TGTGCCAGCAGCCGCAGCGGGGATGAGCAGTTCTTC
few,TRBV13,.,TRBJ2-7,CASSSRAQTGYEQYF,TGTGCCAGCAGCTCGAGGGCCCAAACAGGGTACGAGCAGTACTTC
many,TRBV5-1,.,TRBJ2-7,CASSSSVAYEQYF,TGCGCCAGCAGCTCCTCGGTGGCCTACGAGCAGTACTTC
.,TRBV20-1,.,TRBJ2-1,CCARDLLRGSYNEQFF,TGCTGTGCTAGAGATCTCCTTCGCGGCTCCTACAATGAGCAGTTCTTC
.,TRBV28,TRBD1,TRBJ1-4,CASSYQGARGEKLFF,TGTGCCAGCAGTTACCAGGGGGCGCGGGGGGAAAAACTGTTTTTT
.,TRBV29-1,.,TRBJ1-3,CSVRARGGNTIYF,TGCAGCGTTCGCGCCAGGGGTGGAAACACCATATATTTT
.,TRBV28,.,TRBJ1-2,CASSPHSRYGYTF,TGTGCCAGCAGTCCTCACAGCCGTTATGGCTACACCTTC
many,TRBV12-3/TRBV12-4,.,TRBJ2-2,CASSLGLVTGELFF,TGTGCCAGCAGTTTAGGCCTAGTCACCGGGGAGCTGTTTTTT
.,TRBV4-3,TRBD2,TRBJ2-3,CASSQDTLAVDTQYF,TGCGCCAGCAGCCAAGATACCCTAGCGGTAGATACGCAGTATTTT
few,TRBV11-2,.,TRBJ2-4,CASSPLRRLAKNIQYF,TGTGCCAGCAGCCCACTCCGCAGGCTAGCCAAAAACATTCAGTACTTC
.,TRBV7-8,.,TRBJ2-7,CASSLERITYEQYF,TGTGCCAGCAGCTTAGAACGGATTACCTACGAGCAGTACTTC
few,TRBV5-1,.,TRBJ1-1,CASRAGVENTEAFF,TGCGCCAGCAGGGCAGGGGTTGAGAACACTGAAGCTTTCTTT
.,TRBV20-1,TRBD1,TRBJ1-5,CSARDLAGGSQPQHF,TGCAGTGCTAGAGATCTGGCAGGGGGAAGTCAGCCCCAGCATTTT
many,TRBV18,TRBD2,TRBJ2-1,CASSPRTSGGYNEQFF,TGTGCCAGCAGCCCCCGGACTAGCGGGGGTTACAATGAGCAGTTCTTC
.,TRBV27,TRBD2,TRBJ2-1,CASSPRTSGRDYNEQFF,TGTGCCAGCAGTCCAAGGACTAGCGGGAGGGACTACAATGAGCAGTTCTTC
few,TRBV5-1,.,TRBJ2-1,CASSLVPDNNEQFF,TGCGCCAGCAGCTTGGTACCAGACAACAATGAGCAGTTCTTC
many,TRBV10-3,TRBD1,TRBJ2-7,CAISGTGQGRAVGEQYF,TGTGCCATCAGTGGAACTGGACAGGGCCGGGCTGTTGGGGAGCAGTACTTC
few,TRBV20-1,.,TRBJ2-7,CSASLGDEQYF,TGCAGTGCTAGTCTAGGGGACGAGCAGTACTTC
.,TRBV2,TRBD1,TRBJ2-6,CASSEGDSVLTF,TGTGCCAGCAGTGAAGGGGACAGCGTCCTGACTTTC
few,TRBV20-1,TRBD1,TRBJ2-7,CSARDTLGQGREQYF,TGCAGTGCTAGAGACACCCTAGGACAGGGGAGAGAGCAGTACTTC
many,TRBV5-1,.,TRBJ1-1,CASSLYGIEAEAFF,TGCGCCAGCAGCCTGTACGGGATTGAGGCTGAAGCTTTCTTT